Included here is one TCR beta chain sequence, with context. Its antigen is currently not known. There are no base qualities to consult, and no much larger clone falls within one base. Germline trimming: 2 bases from V, 1 base from J; junction bases outside gene matches: 3. The CDR3, from cysteine to phenylalanine, totals 15 residues. The DNA shown is the 45-base CDR3, in frame from base 1. The germline V gene provides CDR1 ENHRY and CDR2 SYGVKD. This entry comes from a study of blood T cell repertoires in COVID-19 (dated by TCRdb to the early 2020s). At the level of the whole study: The collaborator samples originated in the United States, Italy and Spain and spanned the acute and convalescent phases of COVID-19. The repertoires were made available in a free public database intended to serve as a resource for research on the immune response to SARS-CoV-2. Samples were obtained from the ongoing ImmuneRACE study (first 160 participants) and from about 1,300 subjects provided by 6 global collaborators. Where available, HLA class I and class II types were taken from metadata supplied by the sample provider and were not determined by assay-based typing. The prospective study material was composed of cDNA or gDNA derived from T cells, B-cell-depleted T cells, or PBMCs. The sample metadata nearly always contained a de-identified subject ID, COVID-19 status, age in years and sex. Deeply sampled blood TCRbeta repertoires from subjects exposed to, actively infected with, or recovered from COVID-19 were included in the dataset.

Collaborating institutions collected whole blood in K2EDTA tubes following their own protocols. For TCRbeta analysis, collaborators shipped samples as frozen whole blood, isolated PBMCs, or DNA extracted from either of those sample types. General conclusions and limits of the study: The amount of clinical and demographic metadata varied by source and participant and was provided uncurated.

TCRbeta CDR3 regions were amplified from genomic DNA by means of the immunoSEQ Assay, a bias-controlled multiplex PCR. As for how the authors treated the data: The number of nucleated cells in each sample was estimated from the amplification of reference gene primers within the assay. To quantify the absolute abundance of each unique TCRbeta CDR3 rearrangement, sequence reads were collapsed and filtered. Productive Simpson clonality was computed per sample as the square root of Simpson's diversity index over productive rearrangements. The clones in this table, taken by TCRdb from immuneACCESS, are in-frame only. Not every clone is retained; where verified, under half of the shortfall comes from an unresolved V gene, and the cause of the rest is unknown. That table is the source of V, J and clone size, and D and trimming were worked out from the DNA. The sample table shows about 91,000 clones, and approximately 90% are seen once. The top ten clones comprise roughly 5% of the sample.

The receptor was derived from a woman of 80 years or more with active COVID-19. The V gene is TRBV10-3 and the J gene is TRBJ2-7; 9 nucleotides in the junction match TRBD1. Sequencing was done on a sample of peripheral blood. The nucleotide sequence reads as follows: TGTGCCATCAGTGAGGGACAGGGGCTTTCCTACGAGCAGTACTTC. This yields the protein CAISEGQGLSYEQYF.